This T cell receptor beta chain emerged from a study of blood T cell repertoires in COVID-19. On the study more broadly: From T cells, B-cell-depleted T cells, or PBMCs came the material, which was cDNA or gDNA.

V shed 1 base, J shed 3 bases, and the junction held 4 bases outside the gene matches. There are 16 residues in the CDR3. CDR1 SGHRS and CDR2 YFSETQ come from the germline V gene. Assay used: immunoSEQ multiplex PCR; TCRdb lists only in-frame clones, some missing. The top ten clones hold approximately 1.7% of a sample with roughly 210,000 clones, approximately 90% of them seen once. This chain uses TRBV5-1 with TRBJ2-3, with TRBD2 matching over 11 bases. The sample consisted of peripheral blood. This clonotype was obtained from a man between 65 and 80 years old with acute or convalescent COVID-19. CDR3 DNA: TGCGCCAGCAGCTTGACTAGCGGGAGTTGGACAGATACGCAGTATTTT. Protein sequence: CASSLTSGSWTDTQYF.